The 32 T cell receptor beta chains listed next were all sequenced from one sample in a study of blood T cell repertoires in COVID-19. Data came from immunoSEQ multiplex PCR; TCRdb stores just in-frame clones and leaves some out. The table has some 270,000 clones, approximately 83% seen once. The sequenced sample consisted of peripheral blood. The receptors derive from a person aged 70 to 85 with COVID-19, enrolled during active disease.

V is TRBV28 and J is TRBJ2-1; no reliable D call. The CDR3 consists of 14 residues. Trimming shortened V by 5 bases and J by 10 bases, and 18 bases separated the two germline ends. In germline, CDR1 is MDHEN, CDR2 SYDVKM. The CDR3 DNA follows: TGTGCCAGCAGTCCCCCCCCCGCGGTGTCCGAGCAGTTCTTC. Translated, it gives CASSPPPAVSEQFF.

The chain combines TRBV11-2 with TRBJ1-5; TRBD1 might be the D (6 bases). The V end lost 3 bases, the J end lost 2 bases, and 11 bases lay between the germline ends. Germline-derived CDR1 and CDR2 are SGHAT and FQNNGV. This CDR3 is built from 15 residues. The CDR3, as DNA: TGTGCCAGCAGCTTGGGCAGGGGTGGCAATCAGCCCCAGCATTTT. It codes for CASSLGRGGNQPQHF.

The chain couples TRBV2 to TRBJ2-5; 11 nucleotides line up with TRBD1. With 3 bases clipped from V and 5 bases from J, the junction kept 5 bases outside the gene matches. This CDR3 has 15 residues. Germline V gene sequence: CDR1 SNHLY, CDR2 FYNNEI. CDR3 loop: CASSDGTGGLETQYF. The CDR3 DNA reads TGTGCCAGCAGTGACGGGACAGGGGGTCTTGAGACCCAGTACTTC.

This sequence joins TRBV6-6 and TRBJ2-7; TRBD1 aligns across 9 bases. This CDR3 is 16 amino acids long. V lost 0 bases to trimming and J lost 2 bases; unmatched junction nucleotides: 5. Germline values: CDR1 MNHNY, CDR2 SVGAGI (reference sequence). For the CDR3, the DNA is TGTGCCAGCAGTTACTCTCGGACAGGGGAGACCTACGAGCAGTACTTC. This sequence encodes CASSYSRTGETYEQYF.

The chain couples TRBV27 to TRBJ2-7, with D uncertain. V was trimmed by 2 bases and J by 3 bases, leaving 17 bases between them. CDR3 length: 16 amino acids. Germline lookup yields CDR1 MNHEY and CDR2 SMNVEV (reference sequence). In nucleotides, the CDR3 is TGTGCCAGCAGTTTAAAGTCGTTCGGCCCAGGCTACGAGCAGTACTTC. It specifies CASSLKSFGPGYEQYF.

This clone was detected once. The rearrangement links TRBV5-1 to TRBJ1-5; D remains unclear. With 3 bases removed from V and 0 bases from J, the gap between germline ends came to 13 bases. CDR3 size: 16 residues. Germline loops: CDR1 SGHRS, CDR2 YFSETQ. CDR3 sequence reads: CASSYEGLNSNQPQHF. CDR3 sequence (DNA): TGCGCCAGCAGCTACGAGGGCCTGAATAGCAATCAGCCCCAGCATTTT.

This clone was found once. The rearrangement joins TRBV7-2 to TRBJ1-2, with 7 bases identical to TRBD1. The germline gives CDR1 SGHTA, CDR2 FQGNSA. The V segment lost 4 bases and the J segment 3 bases; nucleotides outside the gene matches: 5. The CDR3 has 14 amino acids. The CDR3 bases are TGTGCCAGCAGCTGGGCAGGGGGTGACTATGGCTACACCTTC. Translated, it gives CASSWAGGDYGYTF.

This clone is a singleton in its sample. The chain uses TRBV5-8 and TRBJ2-7; a weak D match, TRBD1 (5 bases). The germline CDR1 and CDR2 sequences are SGHTS and YDEGEE. The CDR3 totals 16 residues. V shed 2 bases and J shed 2 bases, with 17 bases lying between them. CDR3 nucleotides: TGTGCCAGCAGCTTTTTTTCAGGGTTCGTTACCTACGAGCAGTACTTC. It is translated as CASSFFSGFVTYEQYF.

This chain links TRBV19 with TRBJ2-2; D remains unclear. This CDR3 contains 13 residues. Trimming shortened V by 10 bases and J by 1 base, and 10 bases separated the two germline ends. Germline CDR1 LNHDA, CDR2 SQIVND (reference sequence). The CDR3 spells CATVALNTGELFF. The CDR3 DNA reads as TGTGCCACTGTAGCTTTGAACACCGGGGAGCTGTTTTTT. Full variable domain (rest looked up from reference TRBV19 and TRBJ2-2): DGGITQSPKYLFRKEGQNVTLSCEQNLNHDAMYWYRQDPGQGLRLIYYSQIVNDFQKGDIAEGYSVSREKKESFPLTVTSAQKNPTAFYLCATVALNTGELFFGEGSRLTVL.

The chain is built from TRBV5-8 and TRBJ2-7; D is possibly TRBD1 (6 bases). The germline V gene has CDR1 SGHTS and CDR2 YDEGEE. The V end lost 1 base, the J end lost 7 bases, and 18 bases lay between the germline ends. The CDR3 extends over 15 amino acids. The CDR3 here is CASSLRHTGFGEQYF. CDR3 DNA: TGTGCCAGCAGCTTGCGCCACACAGGGTTCGGGGAGCAGTACTTC.

The genes are TRBV10-3 and TRBJ1-5; TRBD1 might be the D (5 bases). The CDR3 spans 14 residues. Trimming left V 2 bases short and J 2 bases short, with 7 bases between. Germline CDR1 and CDR2: ENHRY and SYGVKD. The CDR3 loop is CAISEMTGNQPQHF. The CDR3 region has the DNA TGTGCCATCAGTGAGATGACAGGCAATCAGCCCCAGCATTTT.

CDR3 residues: CASSSQETQYF. For the CDR3, the DNA is TGTGCCAGCAGCTCGCAGGAGACCCAGTACTTC. The chain uses TRBV7-9 and TRBJ2-5; no reliable D call. V lost 4 bases and J lost 5, with 5 bases in between. The CDR3 loop spans 11 amino acids. Per the germline V gene, CDR1 is SEHNR and CDR2 is FQNEAQ (reference sequence).

A word on this clone: Other DNA sequences from this sample encode an identical CDR3 as well. The chain combines TRBV9 with TRBJ2-5, with D possibly matching TRBD2 (5 bases). Deletions cut 2 bases from V and 4 bases from J, with 12 bases between. This CDR3 is 14 amino acids long. CDR1 SGDLS and CDR2 YYNGEE come from the germline V gene. The DNA for the CDR3 is TGTGCCAGCAGCGTTGGCCTAGCTGGAGAGACCCAGTACTTC. This translates into CASSVGLAGETQYF.

This clone was found a few times. The V call is TRBV27, the J call TRBJ2-7, with D possibly TRBD2 on 6 matching bases. V was cut by 8 bases and J by 3 bases, with 20 bases left in between. Germline V gene data show CDR1 as MNHEY and CDR2 as SMNVEV (reference sequence). CDR3 length equals 15 residues. CDR3 sequence (DNA): TGTGCCAGCTCGTCCGGGGACTCCCTTCGCTACGAGCAGTACTTC. It specifies CASSSGDSLRYEQYF.

A few counts support this clone. This chain uses TRBV25-1 with TRBJ1-3; D perhaps matches TRBD1 (6 bases). With 3 bases removed from V and 1 base from J, the gap between germline ends came to 16 bases. CDR1 MGHDK and CDR2 SYGVNS come from the germline V gene. This CDR3 contains 17 residues. The DNA of the CDR3 is TGTGCCAGCAGTGACACAACAGGGCATAGGTCTGGAAACACCATATATTTT. Encoded protein: CASSDTTGHRSGNTIYF.

The rearrangement links TRBV28 to TRBJ2-7, with D unresolved. Trimming removed 1 base from V and 4 bases from J, with 11 bases in between. CDR1 is MDHEN and CDR2 is SYDVKM in the germline V gene. The CDR3 contains 14 residues. As DNA, the CDR3 is TGTGCCAGCAGTTTATCCCTCCGGTGGTACGAGCAGTACTTC. Its translation: CASSLSLRWYEQYF.

The chain couples TRBV10-3 to TRBJ2-1, with 7 bases matching TRBD2. Germline V gene lookup returns CDR1 ENHRY and CDR2 SYGVKD. V gave up 7 bases and J gave up 8 bases; unmatched junction bases: 14. This CDR3 contains 15 residues. The CDR3 DNA reads TGTGCCATCATGGGGGGGTCTTCGTGGGACTATGAGCAGTTCTTC. Encoded protein: CAIMGGSSWDYEQFF.

This clone was recorded only once. The rearrangement uses TRBV7-9 and TRBJ2-1; 13 bases are a match to TRBD2. The CDR3 extends over 13 amino acids. Germline trimming cut 7 bases from V and 9 bases from J; bases unmatched to any gene: 3. Germline CDR1 is SEHNR and CDR2 is FQNEAQ (reference sequence). The CDR3 nucleotides read TGTGCCAGCAACCGACTAGCGGGAGGTGAGCAGTTCTTC. Protein product: CASNRLAGGEQFF.

This clone was found once. The rearrangement links TRBV5-5 to TRBJ2-2; TRBD1 is a possible D gene (6 bases). This CDR3 has 14 amino acids. Germline V gives CDR1 SGHKS, CDR2 YYEKEE (reference sequence). V was clipped by 4 bases and J by 6 bases, with 13 bases between them. The CDR3 here is CASSPLQGSGELFF. The CDR3 DNA follows: TGTGCCAGCAGCCCCCTACAGGGTTCCGGGGAGCTGTTTTTT.

This clone has just a few counts. The chain uses TRBV9 and TRBJ2-2, with D unresolved. V lost 5 bases, J lost 0 bases, and 11 bases lay in between. CDR3 length equals 15 residues. In germline, CDR1 is SGDLS, CDR2 YYNGEE. CDR3 sequence reads: CASSRLDTNTGELFF. The DNA for the CDR3 is TGTGCCAGCAGTCGTCTTGACACGAACACCGGGGAGCTGTTTTTT.

The chain uses TRBV15 and TRBJ1-5; D possibly corresponds to TRBD1 (5 bases). V was pared by 1 base and J by 6 bases, with 13 bases between. The V gene's germline CDR1 is LNHNV and CDR2 YYDKDF (reference sequence). The CDR3 runs to 15 residues. This CDR3 reads CATSRAGVGSQPQHF. The CDR3 DNA reads as TGTGCCACCAGCAGAGCGGGGGTCGGATCTCAGCCCCAGCATTTT.

The chain carries TRBV3-1 (or the pseudogene TRBV3-2) and TRBJ1-2; the match to TRBD1 covers 7 bases. The CDR3 loop spans 15 amino acids. CDR1 is LGHDT, CDR2 YNNKEL, per germline (reference sequence). V gave up 2 bases and J gave up 4 bases; unmatched junction bases: 7. The CDR3 nucleotides are TGTGCCAGCAGCCAAAATGTAGGGGGCCCCTATGGCTACACCTTC. Residues: CASSQNVGGPYGYTF.

V is TRBV5-1 and J is TRBJ2-5, with 7 bases matching TRBD1. The germline V gene has CDR1 SGHRS and CDR2 YFSETQ. This CDR3 has 13 residues. V lost 0 bases and J lost 6; bases outside the gene matches: 2. The CDR3 DNA sequence: TGCGCCAGCAGCTTGGAAAGGGGGCAGACCCAGTACTTC. It is translated as CASSLERGQTQYF.

V gene TRBV19 combines with J gene TRBJ2-3; TRBD2 is a possible D gene (6 bases). V lost 5 bases and J lost 4, with 19 bases in between. The CDR3 runs to 16 residues. Germline-derived CDR1 and CDR2 are LNHDA and SQIVND (reference sequence). CDR3 in amino acids: CASSSSGRGGADTQYF. The CDR3 DNA reads TGTGCCAGTAGTTCCTCGGGGCGGGGAGGTGCAGATACGCAGTATTTT.

This clone has a single count. The chain uses TRBV7-2 and TRBJ1-6; 9 nucleotides line up with TRBD1. CDR1 and CDR2 from the germline V gene are SGHTA and FQGNSA. This CDR3 is built from 14 residues. V lost 4 bases, J lost 8 bases, and 3 bases stayed unmatched. The CDR3: CASSSGQGDSPLHF. In nucleotides, the CDR3 is TGTGCCAGCAGCTCGGGACAGGGCGATTCACCCCTCCACTTT.

This rearrangement joins TRBV6-2 or TRBV6-3 to TRBJ1-5; a possible D gene is TRBD1 (5 bases). Trimming cost V 1 base and J 2 bases, with 9 bases left between them. CDR1 MNHEY and CDR2 SVGEGT come from the germline V gene. There are 15 residues in the CDR3. The CDR3 loop is CASSYFSTGNQPQHF. DNA for the CDR3: TGTGCCAGCAGTTACTTTTCGACAGGCAATCAGCCCCAGCATTTT.

The chain links TRBV19 to TRBJ2-7, with D maybe TRBD1 (5 bases). The CDR3 sequence is 14 residues long. Trimming cost V 3 bases and J 1 base, with 10 bases left between them. Germline lookup yields CDR1 LNHDA and CDR2 SQIVND (reference sequence). CDR3 coding DNA: TGTGCCAGTAGTATCAGGGTGGAGTCCTACGAGCAGTACTTC. Encoded protein: CASSIRVESYEQYF.

This clone was seen a handful of times. CDR3 protein: CASSSYRGVSEAFF. The CDR3 bases are TGTGCCAGCAGCAGCTATCGGGGAGTCTCTGAAGCTTTCTTT. The gene calls are TRBV6-2 or TRBV6-3 and TRBJ1-1; D remains unclear. This CDR3 region has 14 residues. The germline gives CDR1 MNHEY, CDR2 SVGEGT. V dropped 6 bases and J dropped 6 bases, with 17 bases sitting between them.

The chain combines TRBV28 with TRBJ2-7; 7 bases are shared with TRBD1. The germline CDR1 and CDR2 sequences are MDHEN and SYDVKM. J was trimmed by 2 bases and V by 7 bases; bases with no gene match: 5. This CDR3 region has 13 residues. This chain's CDR3 is CASIEGATYEQYF. The CDR3 DNA follows: TGTGCCAGCATTGAGGGGGCCACCTACGAGCAGTACTTC.

The V and J genes are TRBV7-9 and TRBJ2-1, with a possible D match to TRBD2 (6 bases). V lost 2 bases and J 6 bases, leaving 23 bases between the germline ends. CDR1 and CDR2 from the germline V gene are SEHNR and FQNEAQ (reference sequence). The CDR3 contains 18 residues. CDR3 coding DNA: TGTGCCAGCAGCTTATTTAGTCTGAGGGACTTGCACCTCAATGAGCAGTTCTTC. Translated: CASSLFSLRDLHLNEQFF.

The rearrangement links TRBV27 to TRBJ2-1, with a possible D match to TRBD2 (5 bases). This CDR3 contains 14 residues. The V gene lost 7 bases and the J gene lost 0 bases, with 10 bases spanning the gap. Germline V gives CDR1 MNHEY, CDR2 SMNVEV (reference sequence). The CDR3 DNA follows: TGTGCCAGCACTCTGGCGGGCTCCTACAATGAGCAGTTCTTC. Translated: CASTLAGSYNEQFF.

This clone turned up a few times. The chain joins TRBV3-1 (or the pseudogene TRBV3-2) to TRBJ1-2; D is possibly TRBD1 (6 bases). V was shortened by 0 bases and J by 0 bases, with 8 bases between the two germline ends. Germline V gene data show CDR1 as LGHDT and CDR2 as YNNKEL (reference sequence). The CDR3 is 15 residues long. CDR3 coding DNA: TGTGCCAGCAGCCAAGAGGCAGGGGCTAACTATGGCTACACCTTC. The encoded protein is CASSQEAGANYGYTF.